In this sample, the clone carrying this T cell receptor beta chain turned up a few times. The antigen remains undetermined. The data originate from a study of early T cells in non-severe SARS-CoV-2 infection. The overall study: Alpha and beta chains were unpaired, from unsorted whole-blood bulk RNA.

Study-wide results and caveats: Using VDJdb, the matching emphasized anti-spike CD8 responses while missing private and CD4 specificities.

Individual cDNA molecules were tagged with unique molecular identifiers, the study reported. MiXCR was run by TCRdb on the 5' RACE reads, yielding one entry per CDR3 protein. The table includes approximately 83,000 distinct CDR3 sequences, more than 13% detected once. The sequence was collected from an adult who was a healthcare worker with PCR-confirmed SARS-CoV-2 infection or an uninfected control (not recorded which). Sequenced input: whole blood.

The CDR3 loop reads CASSFSPGATGELFF. The CDR3 nucleotides read TGTGCCAGCAGCTTCTCTCCAGGGGCCACCGGGGAGCTGTTTTTT. V gene TRBV5-6 combines with J gene TRBJ2-2, with D possibly matching TRBD1 (6 bases). The CDR3 loop spans 15 amino acids. In germline, CDR1 is SGHDT, CDR2 YYEEEE. The V end lost 2 bases, the J end lost 4 bases, and 12 bases lay between the germline ends.